These 7 T cell receptor beta chains share one sample of origin, sequenced in a study of blood T cells in healthy people across ages. Next came a second PCR, run for about 6 to 12 cycles, which used a sample-barcoded 5' primer along with a J-beta primer mix. TCRdb recomputed calls from the 5' RACE reads with MiXCR, one row per CDR3 protein. The sample holds approximately 850,000 distinct CDR3 sequences, approximately 48% seen once. The sequenced sample consisted of blood. The receptors stem from a man aged 60-69 years in good health.

V gene TRBV11-3 combines with J gene TRBJ2-5; TRBD2 agrees at 10 bases. The CDR3 length is 15 residues. V gave up 5 bases and J gave up 2 bases; unmatched junction bases: 5. CDR1 is SGHNT, CDR2 YENEEA, per germline. CDR3 amino acids: CASSKLAGTQETQYF. The CDR3 coding sequence is TGTGCCAGCAGCAAACTAGCGGGGACTCAAGAGACCCAGTACTTC.

Ten or more counts support this clonotype. The chain links TRBV7-8 to TRBJ2-1; D is undetermined. V was pared by 5 bases and J by 1 base, with 12 bases between. The germline CDR1 and CDR2 sequences are SGHVS and FQNEAQ. The CDR3 loop spans 15 amino acids. The CDR3 coding sequence is TGTGCCAGCAGCCCGAGCGAGTTATCCTACAATGAGCAGTTCTTC. It encodes CASSPSELSYNEQFF.

The V call is TRBV7-9, the J call TRBJ2-1; TRBD2 matches 14 bases. The CDR3 loop spans 17 amino acids. V was pared by 2 bases and J by 7 bases, with 7 bases of the junction left unmatched. CDR1 and CDR2 from the germline V gene are SEHNR and FQNEAQ (reference sequence). CDR3 protein: CASSLIRTSGGLNEQFF. CDR3 sequence (DNA): TGTGCCAGCAGCTTAATCCGGACTAGCGGGGGGTTAAATGAGCAGTTCTTC. The whole variable domain, remainder taken from reference TRBV7-9 and TRBJ2-1, is DTGVSQNPRHKITKRGQNVTFRCDPISEHNRLYWYRQTLGQGPEFLTYFQNEAQLEKSRLLSDRFSAERPKGSFSTLEIQRTEQGDSAMYLCASSLIRTSGGLNEQFFGPGTRLTVL.

The chain has TRBV12-3 or TRBV12-4 and TRBJ1-4; D possibly corresponds to TRBD1 (6 bases). The CDR3 is made up of 14 amino acids. V was trimmed by 7 bases and J by 7 bases, leaving 16 bases between them. CDR3 nucleotides: TGTGCCAGCACCGGGACATACCAACCTGAAAAACTGTTTTTT. Translated, it gives CASTGTYQPEKLFF.

This chain connects TRBV6-5 to TRBJ2-1; D is unresolved. This CDR3 is 20 amino acids long. CDR1 is MNHEY, CDR2 SVGAGI, per germline. Trimming cost V 0 bases and J 0 bases, with 21 bases left between them. CDR3 loop: CASSYSGFTSASSSYNEQFF. Written as DNA, the CDR3 is TGTGCCAGCAGTTACTCGGGTTTCACCTCGGCCTCGAGCTCCTACAATGAGCAGTTCTTC.

This chain links TRBV4-1 with TRBJ2-5; 12 bases agree with TRBD2. The CDR3 has 17 amino acids. V was pared by 4 bases and J by 5 bases, with 11 bases of the junction left unmatched. Germline-derived CDR1 and CDR2 are MGHRA and YSYEKL. The CDR3 nucleotides are TGCGCCAGCAGCCCAGGGGGACTAGCGGGTAATCCGGAGACCCAGTACTTC. Translating gives CASSPGGLAGNPETQYF.

This clonotype showed up just a few times. This rearrangement joins TRBV2 to TRBJ2-7; TRBD2 matches at 7 bases. There are 13 residues in the CDR3. Germline V gene lookup returns CDR1 SNHLY and CDR2 FYNNEI. J gave up 4 bases and V 7 bases, and 7 bases lay outside the gene matches. The CDR3 sequence is CASMGEGAYEQYF. The CDR3 DNA reads as TGTGCCAGCATGGGGGAGGGAGCTTACGAGCAGTACTTC.